Shown below are 8 T cell receptor beta chains from a single sample sequenced in a study of T cell repertoires in cytomegalovirus infection (dated by TCRdb to the late 2010s). Instrument used: Illumina HiSeq 1500. Using fastp at Q25 and MiXCR, TCRdb reprocessed the public reads and kept productive beta chains. Duplicate CDR3 protein sequences are folded into a single record with the most common DNA and genes. This sample gives some 680,000 distinct CDR3 sequences in total; 35% of them show up just once. The ten most abundant clones make up around 2.6% of the sample. Material: PBMCs. These receptors were obtained from a human donor in good health (CMV status not recorded). Some clones in this sample may be carry-over from other donors' samples.

This clonotype was detected only a few times. V usage is TRBV10-3 and J usage is TRBJ1-1; no clear D. With 0 bases removed from V and 1 base from J, the gap between germline ends came to 9 bases. CDR1 and CDR2 from the germline V gene are ENHRY and SYGVKD. The CDR3 is 15 amino acids. CDR3 region: CAISESGSRNTEAFF. For the CDR3, the DNA is TGTGCCATCAGTGAGTCCGGCAGCCGGAACACTGAAGCTTTCTTT.

This clonotype occurred a few times. V usage is TRBV7-9 and J usage is TRBJ2-1; TRBD1 aligns across 7 bases. J was trimmed by 8 bases and V by 3 bases; bases with no gene match: 10. This CDR3 region has 15 residues. Germline V gives CDR1 SEHNR, CDR2 FQNEAQ (reference sequence). CDR3 bases: TGTGCCAGCAGCTTGAGGGGGCGCCTCGGGTATGAGCAGTTCTTC. This codes for CASSLRGRLGYEQFF. The full variable domain, in which reference TRBV7-9 and TRBJ2-1 provide the parts outside the CDR3, is DTGVSQNPRHKITKRGQNVTFRCDPISEHNRLYWYRQTLGQGPEFLTYFQNEAQLEKSRLLSDRFSAERPKGSFSTLEIQRTEQGDSAMYLCASSLRGRLGYEQFFGPGTRLTVL.

This clonotype has more than one count but fewer than ten. The CDR3 here is CASSMGQGNNQPQHF. The DNA of the CDR3 is TGTGCCAGTAGTATGGGACAGGGCAACAATCAGCCCCAGCATTTT. The chain uses TRBV19 and TRBJ1-5; 9 bases align to TRBD1. After removal of 3 bases from V and 3 bases from J, the junction contained 3 bases not matched to a gene. In germline, CDR1 is LNHDA, CDR2 SQIVND (reference sequence). This CDR3 is built from 15 residues.

This chain links TRBV28 with TRBJ2-3; D is ambiguous. Trimming took 4 bases from V and 5 from J, leaving 10 bases between them. Germline loops: CDR1 MDHEN, CDR2 SYDVKM. The CDR3 sequence is 13 residues long. The CDR3 sequence: CASSSQAKDTQYF. In DNA, the CDR3 is TGTGCCAGCAGTTCCCAGGCCAAAGATACGCAGTATTTT.

This clonotype was seen ten or more times. V and J are TRBV7-8 and TRBJ1-2, with TRBD1 as a possible D gene (5 bases). Trimming took 2 bases from V and 6 from J, leaving 19 bases between them. This CDR3 contains 16 residues. Germline lookup yields CDR1 SGHVS and CDR2 FQNEAQ. The CDR3 is CASSLPGGGGIHGYTF. The CDR3 region has the DNA TGTGCCAGCAGCTTACCGGGGGGGGGGGGTATCCATGGCTACACCTTC.

This sequence joins TRBV28 and TRBJ2-3; D gene unclear. Germline V gene sequence: CDR1 MDHEN, CDR2 SYDVKM. This CDR3 is built from 15 residues. Trimming left V 4 bases short and J 2 bases short, with 13 bases between. The CDR3 DNA is TGTGCCAGCAGTTCCCTGGACGCCTTCACAGATACGCAGTATTTT. Translating gives CASSSLDAFTDTQYF.

The V call is TRBV5-1, the J call TRBJ1-2; 9 nucleotides match TRBD1. Germline V gives CDR1 SGHRS, CDR2 YFSETQ. The J segment lost 7 bases and the V segment lost 4 bases, leaving 8 bases of the junction unmatched. CDR3 length: 14 amino acids. The CDR3 is CASSPTGGIRGYTF. CDR3 DNA: TGCGCCAGCAGCCCGACAGGGGGAATACGTGGCTACACCTTC.

This clonotype was found many times. The gene calls are TRBV7-6 and TRBJ2-6; D possibly corresponds to TRBD1 (5 bases). The CDR3 totals 15 residues. Trimming removed 3 bases from V and 0 bases from J, with 6 bases in between. Germline V gives CDR1 SGHVS, CDR2 FNYEAQ. The CDR3 DNA reads TGTGCCAGCAGCTTCGGACACTCTGGGGCCAACGTCCTGACTTTC. Translating gives CASSFGHSGANVLTF. The variable domain in full, completed from reference TRBV7-6 and TRBJ2-6, reads GAGVSQSPRYKVTKRGQDVALRCDPISGHVSLYWYRQALGQGPEFLTYFNYEAQQDKSGLPNDRFSAERPEGSISTLTIQRTEQRDSAMYRCASSFGHSGANVLTFGAGSRLTVL.